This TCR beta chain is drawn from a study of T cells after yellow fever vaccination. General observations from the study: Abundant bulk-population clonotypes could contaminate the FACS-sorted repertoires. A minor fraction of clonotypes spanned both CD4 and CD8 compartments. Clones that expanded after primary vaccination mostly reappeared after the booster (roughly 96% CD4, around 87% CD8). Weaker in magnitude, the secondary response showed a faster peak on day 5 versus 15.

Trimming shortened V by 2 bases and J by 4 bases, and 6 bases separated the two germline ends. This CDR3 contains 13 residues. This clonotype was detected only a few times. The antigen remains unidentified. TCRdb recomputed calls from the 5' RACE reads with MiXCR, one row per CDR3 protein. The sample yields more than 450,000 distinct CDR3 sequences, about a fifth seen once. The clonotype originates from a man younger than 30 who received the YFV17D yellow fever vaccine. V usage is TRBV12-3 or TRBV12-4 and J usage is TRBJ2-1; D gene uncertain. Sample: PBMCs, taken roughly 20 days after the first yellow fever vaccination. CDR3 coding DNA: TGTGCCAGCAGTTTAATAGGATACAATGAGCAGTTCTTC. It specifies CASSLIGYNEQFF.